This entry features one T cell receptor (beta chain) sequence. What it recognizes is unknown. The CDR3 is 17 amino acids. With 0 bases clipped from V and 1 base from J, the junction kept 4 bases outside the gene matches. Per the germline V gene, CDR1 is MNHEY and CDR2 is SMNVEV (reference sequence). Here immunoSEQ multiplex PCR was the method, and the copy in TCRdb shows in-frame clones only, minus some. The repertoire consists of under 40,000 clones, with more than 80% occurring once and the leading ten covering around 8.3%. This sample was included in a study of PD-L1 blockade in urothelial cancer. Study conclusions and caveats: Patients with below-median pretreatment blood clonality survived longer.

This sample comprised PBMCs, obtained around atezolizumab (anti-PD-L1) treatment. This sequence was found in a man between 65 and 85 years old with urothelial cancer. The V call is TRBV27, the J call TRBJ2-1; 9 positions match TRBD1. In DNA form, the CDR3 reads TGTGCCAGCAGTTTATCGGAACAGGGGGCTTCCTACAATGAGCAGTTCTTC. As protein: CASSLSEQGASYNEQFF.